A selection of T cell receptor beta chains follows, all from one sample in a study of molecular identifiers for immune sequencing clone quantification. TCRdb independently ran MiXCR on the PCR reads; one entry per CDR3 protein. Among 400,000 to 600,000 distinct CDR3 sequences listed, about a fifth were seen once. The sample was naive CD8+ T cells from blood, with Jurkat cell RNA spiked in. All receptors come from a human donor in good health. Some libraries in this study had Jurkat cell RNA spiked in. CDR3s include the opening cysteine and the closing phenylalanine or tryptophan. The D gene is left open where the match is weak. Some rows mark clone size as missing; the rest say once, few, many or name a class of expanded clone.

TRBD1	TRBV30	few	TRBJ2-4	TGTGCCTGGAGCGTCCAGGGGGCGTTCATAGACATTCAGTACTTC	CAWSVQGAFIDIQYF
TRBD2	TRBV29-1	.	TRBJ2-1	TGCAGCGCCATAGCGGGAGTAGGTTACAATGAGCAGTTCTTC	CSAIAGVGYNEQFF
.	TRBV2	.	TRBJ1-2	TGTGCCAGCAGTGAATTTGGGCAGGGAGTTGGAGGCTACACCTTC	CASSEFGQGVGGYTF
TRBD1	TRBV9	.	TRBJ2-7	TGTGCCAGCAGCGTAGAAGGGACAGGGGGCTACGAGCAGTACTTC	CASSVEGTGGYEQYF
.	TRBV30	.	TRBJ2-2	TGTGCCTGGACCGGGAGCTACACCGGGGAGCTGTTTTTT	CAWTGSYTGELFF
TRBD1	TRBV7-9	.	TRBJ2-1	TGTGCCAGCAGCTTAGGCGGTCAGGGGGCTTACAATGAGCAGTTCTTC	CASSLGGQGAYNEQFF
TRBD2	TRBV27	many	TRBJ2-7	TGTGCCAGCAGTCCGAGACTAGCGTACGAGCAGTACTTC	CASSPRLAYEQYF
TRBD2	TRBV4-1	few	TRBJ2-1	TGCGCCAGCAGCCAAGTCGAGCGGGGGACCTACAATGAGCAGTTCTTC	CASSQVERGTYNEQFF
.	TRBV11-2	many	TRBJ2-3	TGTGCCAGCAGCCCCCGGGATTCGGGCACAGATACGCAGTATTTT	CASSPRDSGTDTQYF
.	TRBV3-2	.	TRBJ2-7	TGTGCCAGCAGCCCCTGTAGCGGGAGGACGCCCCTTGGGCAGTACTTC	CASSPCSGRTPLGQYF
TRBD2	TRBV3-1	.	TRBJ2-7	TGTGCCAGCAGCACTATAGCGGGGCCCTACGAGCAGTACTTC	CASSTIAGPYEQYF
.	TRBV7-9	few	TRBJ1-1	TGTGCCAGCAGCCAAAGGACTGACACTGAAGCTTTCTTT	CASSQRTDTEAFF
.	TRBV6-2/TRBV6-3	.	TRBJ1-6	TGTGCCAGCAGTTACCACACCCCGGGTGTGAATCCGCCCAATCAGCCCCTCCACTTT	CASSYHTPGVNPPNQPLHF
.	TRBV11-2	.	TRBJ2-2	TGTGCCAGCAGCTTTTTTCGGGACATGCAGACCGGGGAGCTGTTTTTT	CASSFFRDMQTGELFF
TRBD1	TRBV7-9	.	TRBJ2-7	TGTGCCAGCAGCCCTAGCCCAGGGACAGGATACGAGCAGTACTTC	CASSPSPGTGYEQYF
.	TRBV30	few	TRBJ2-7	TGTGCCTGGGGGGTTTCCGGACTAGGGGGTCCCTACGAGCAGTACTTC	CAWGVSGLGGPYEQYF
.	TRBV21-1	.	TRBJ2-3	TGTGCCAGCAGCAAAGTATCACTAGCGGGGGGAGATACAGATACGCAGTATTTT	CASSKVSLAGGDTDTQYF
.	TRBV19	.	TRBJ2-7	TGTGCCAGTAGTATTGGCGGGTTCTCCTACGAGCAGTACTTC	CASSIGGFSYEQYF
.	TRBV27	many	TRBJ2-1	TGTGCCAGCAGTTTACGACTAACCTACAATGAGCAGTTCTTC	CASSLRLTYNEQFF
.	TRBV28	few	TRBJ1-1	TGTGCCAGCAGTTTAAACGGTGGTACCACTGAAGCTTTCTTT	CASSLNGGTTEAFF
TRBD2	TRBV24-1	many	TRBJ2-1	TGTGCCACCAGTGAAGGTTCTCAGCGGGGGGCCTACAATGAGCAGTTCTTC	CATSEGSQRGAYNEQFF
.	TRBV7-9	few	TRBJ2-7	TGTGCCAGCAGCTTCAGGCAGGGTTTCGAGCAGTACTTC	CASSFRQGFEQYF
TRBD2	TRBV4-3	.	TRBJ2-7	TGCGCCGGCAGTTCGGCAGCGGGGGTAGTCTCCTACGAGCAGTACTTC	CAGSSAAGVVSYEQYF
.	TRBV11-2	.	TRBJ2-7	TGTGCCAGCAGCTTAGATCTAGTTTGGGGACCCGGCGAGCAGTACTTC	CASSLDLVWGPGEQYF
TRBD1	TRBV12-5	many	TRBJ2-3	TGTGCTAGTGGGGAACAGGGGATTATAGATACGCAGTATTTT	CASGEQGIIDTQYF
.	TRBV20-1	many	TRBJ1-5	TGCAGTGCTAGTGAACCGTATAGCAATCAGCCCCAGCATTTT	CSASEPYSNQPQHF
.	TRBV9	.	TRBJ1-4	TGTGCCAGCAGCACTGGGGGGTCTAATGAAAAACTGTTTTTT	CASSTGGSNEKLFF
.	TRBV4-3	many	TRBJ2-7	TGCGCCAGCAGCCAAGATCCCTTGGTACCCTACGAGCAGTACTTC	CASSQDPLVPYEQYF
TRBD1	TRBV19	.	TRBJ2-2	TGTGCCAGTAGTATCGGACAGGGTAGGACCGGGGAGCTGTTTTTT	CASSIGQGRTGELFF
.	TRBV12-3/TRBV12-4	few	TRBJ1-1	TGTGCCAGCAGGCCGGGACTTCCGAACACTGAAGCTTTCTTT	CASRPGLPNTEAFF
.	TRBV28	.	TRBJ2-7	TGTGCCAGCAGTTTTGGGGATCACCATCAGGACTACGAGCAGTACTTC	CASSFGDHHQDYEQYF
.	TRBV28	few	TRBJ1-6	TGTGCCAGCAACCTCGGATACTATAATTCACCCCTCCACTTT	CASNLGYYNSPLHF
TRBD1	TRBV2	.	TRBJ1-3	TGTGCCAGCAGTGAAGGGACAGGCTCTGGAAACACCATATATTTT	CASSEGTGSGNTIYF
TRBD2	TRBV4-3	many	TRBJ2-3	TGCGCCAGCAGCCCTTCTAGCGGGAACACAGATACGCAGTATTTT	CASSPSSGNTDTQYF
.	TRBV6-5	once	TRBJ1-1	TGTGCCAGCAAGGAGAGACTTGGAAGACGAGGGCCGAACACTGAAGCTTTCTTT	CASKERLGRRGPNTEAFF
TRBD1	TRBV24-1	many	TRBJ2-2	TGTGCCACCAGTGATTTAACAGGACAGGGCAACACCGGGGAGCTGTTTTTT	CATSDLTGQGNTGELFF
TRBD2	TRBV7-9	many	TRBJ2-5	TGTGCCAGCAGCAAGCGGGGGGCTAGAGAGACCCAGTACTTC	CASSKRGARETQYF
.	TRBV20-1	few	TRBJ2-7	TGCAGTGCTAGTAGTCGGGAATCCTACGAGCAGTACTTC	CSASSRESYEQYF
.	TRBV9	many	TRBJ1-5	TGTGCCAGCAGCGTAGGTGATGGTCAGCCCCAGCATTTT	CASSVGDGQPQHF
TRBD1	TRBV20-1	many	TRBJ2-7	TGCAGTGCTAGATCGGACAGGGACTACGAGCAGTACTTC	CSARSDRDYEQYF
TRBD2	TRBV5-4	few	TRBJ2-3	TGTGCCAGCAGCTCGAAAGGGACTAGCGGATGGAGCACAGATACGCAGTATTTT	CASSSKGTSGWSTDTQYF
.	TRBV25-1	few	TRBJ1-1	TGTGCCAGCAGTGAAATATATCGGACAGATCCGAACACTGAAGCTTTCTTT	CASSEIYRTDPNTEAFF
TRBD2	TRBV7-6	.	TRBJ2-5	TGTGCCAGCAGCATCCGCTCGGGGGGTTTCGGCCAAGAGACCCAGTACTTC	CASSIRSGGFGQETQYF
TRBD1	TRBV6-2/TRBV6-3	.	TRBJ2-7	TGTGCCAGCAGTTGGTGGGCAGGGGGCATTCGCGAGCAGTACTTC	CASSWWAGGIREQYF
TRBD1	TRBV6-4	few	TRBJ2-7	TGTGCCAGCAGTGTACAGGGGCTCTACGAGCAGTACTTC	CASSVQGLYEQYF
TRBD2	TRBV9	.	TRBJ2-7	TGTGCCAGCACCGGTGGACTAGCGGGAAACGAGCAGTACTTC	CASTGGLAGNEQYF
TRBD1	TRBV27	.	TRBJ2-6	TGTGCCAGCAGTCCGGGGCCGGGACAGGGCACCTCTGGGGCCAACGTCCTGACTTTC	CASSPGPGQGTSGANVLTF
.	TRBV28	.	TRBJ2-5	TGTGCCAGCAGTTTATTAGGGGGGGCCGGGACCCAGTACTTC	CASSLLGGAGTQYF
.	TRBV13	.	TRBJ2-5	TGTGCCAGCAGCGTGGGGACCGTAGAGACCCAGTACTTC	CASSVGTVETQYF
.	TRBV4-1	.	TRBJ2-7	TGCGCCAGCAGCCAAGTTCAGGGCGCTTTTGAGTACTTC	CASSQVQGAFEYF
.	TRBV20-1	.	TRBJ2-2	TGCAGTGCTAGAGATTCCCACACCGGGGAGCTGTTTTTT	CSARDSHTGELFF
.	TRBV6-2/TRBV6-3	many	TRBJ1-6	TGTGCCAGCAGTTACGGGCTGACAGGACAAAATTCACCCCTCCACTTT	CASSYGLTGQNSPLHF
TRBD1	TRBV27	few	TRBJ2-7	TGTGCCAGCAGTCCGGGACAGGGGATGTACTGGGAGCAGTACTTC	CASSPGQGMYWEQYF
.	TRBV7-9	.	TRBJ1-1	TGTGCCAGCAGACTACAGGGAGGTGGCACTGAAGCTTTCTTT	CASRLQGGGTEAFF
.	TRBV20-1	many	TRBJ1-2	TGCAGTGCTAGAGATTTAAAGGGTGGAGGCTACACCTTC	CSARDLKGGGYTF
.	TRBV4-1	many	TRBJ1-1	TGCGCCAGCAGCCAAGATCCAGGGCGGGTGAACACTGAAGCTTTCTTT	CASSQDPGRVNTEAFF